This T cell receptor beta chain was retrieved from a study of blood T cell repertoires in COVID-19. Study at large: The origin of the acute and convalescent COVID-19 samples was the United States, Italy and Spain. Nucleic acid was either cDNA or gDNA, and it came from T cells, B-cell-depleted T cells, or PBMCs.

This CDR3 is built from 18 residues. Trimming removed 1 base at V and 2 bases at J, with 15 bases between. Germline V gives CDR1 SGHTA, CDR2 FQGNSA. Original analysis: Reference gene primer amplification gave nucleated cell count estimates. Profiling relied on immunoSEQ multiplex PCR, and the TCRdb table lists in-frame clones only, not all of them. D and trimming come from the DNA, and the V and J calls and clone size come from that table. The table records 270,000 or so clones, 89% of them present only once. This TCR derives from a woman aged 40 to 50 who had recovered from COVID-19. The rearrangement joins TRBV7-2 to TRBJ2-6; a weak D match, TRBD2 (5 bases). Input material: peripheral blood. This chain's CDR3 is CASSLGRTPAAGANVLTF. CDR3 in DNA: TGTGCCAGCAGCTTAGGGAGGACCCCGGCGGCTGGGGCCAACGTCCTGACTTTC.